This T cell receptor beta chain was recovered during a study of blood T cell repertoires in COVID-19 (dated by TCRdb to the early 2020s). A note on the overall study: Samples from collaborators originated in the United States, Italy and Spain and spanned both the acute and convalescent phases of COVID-19. The prospective study material was composed of cDNA or gDNA derived from T cells, B-cell-depleted T cells, or PBMCs. Subjects who had been exposed to COVID-19, were actively infected with it, or had recovered from it provided the deeply sampled blood TCRbeta repertoires that made up the dataset. The repertoires were made available in a free public database intended to serve as a resource for research on the immune response to SARS-CoV-2. The samples were drawn from two sources: the first 160 participants of the ongoing ImmuneRACE study, and 1,254 subjects contributed by 6 global collaborators. The sample metadata nearly always contained a de-identified subject ID, COVID-19 status, age in years and sex. HLA class I and class II types, where available, came from metadata supplied by the sample provider rather than from assay-based typing.

Concerning this clone itself: Its antigen target is currently unknown. Nothing much larger sits one base from this clone, and base qualities are not available.

The full study reports these points: The amount of clinical and demographic metadata varied by source and participant and was provided uncurated.

The immunoSEQ Assay, a bias-controlled multiplex PCR, was used to amplify TCRbeta CDR3 regions from genomic DNA. From the authors' description of their analysis: Within the assay, amplification of reference gene primers was used to estimate how many nucleated cells each sample contained. To quantify the absolute abundance of each unique TCRbeta CDR3 rearrangement, sequence reads were collapsed and filtered. For each sample, productive Simpson clonality was calculated as the square root of Simpson's diversity index across productive rearrangements. As stored in TCRdb, this immuneACCESS dataset retains in-frame rearrangements with V and J assigned. A fraction of the clones does not appear; measured against another copy, unresolved V genes explain less than half of the discrepancy, and the remainder lacks a known reason. V, J and clone size are taken as reported in that table, and D and trimming were inferred from the DNA itself. The sample records 210,000 or so clones, about 87% of which are singletons. The top ten hold about 4% of the sample.

Participants in the prospective study were aged about 18 to 89 years, lived in more than 20 United States geographic areas, and enrolled through a virtual design. To assign participants to cohorts, the prospective study relied on clinical history that participants themselves reported in a screening survey and a study questionnaire. Exposed participants had been in contact, within 2 weeks of entering the study, with a person who had a PCR-confirmed or clinician-diagnosed case of COVID-19. Each participant in the prospective study had whole blood, serum and a nasopharyngeal or oropharyngeal swab collected by mobile phlebotomists. Participants in the prospective study had the option to provide additional blood draws and questionnaires over an approximately two-month period. Before DNA extraction, blood samples from the prospective study were shipped at room temperature or frozen. CDR1 and CDR2 are drawn from the germline V gene (reference sequence): GTSNPN, SVGIG. Trimming leaves V shorter by 0 bases and J shorter by 5 bases, with the junction holding 2 bases beyond the gene matches. The CDR3 has 13 amino acids, counting the end cysteine and phenylalanine. Only CDR3 DNA remains: 39 bases, in frame from the first base.

Sequencing input: PBMCs or T cells enriched from blood (not recorded which). This TCR derives from a woman in her 30s who had been exposed to COVID-19. This sequence uses TRBV30 and TRBJ2-5, with 8 bases in between that match TRBD1. The CDR3 reads as follows: CAWSVYRGETQYF. The sequence in DNA is TGTGCCTGGAGTGTATACAGGGGGGAGACCCAGTACTTC.